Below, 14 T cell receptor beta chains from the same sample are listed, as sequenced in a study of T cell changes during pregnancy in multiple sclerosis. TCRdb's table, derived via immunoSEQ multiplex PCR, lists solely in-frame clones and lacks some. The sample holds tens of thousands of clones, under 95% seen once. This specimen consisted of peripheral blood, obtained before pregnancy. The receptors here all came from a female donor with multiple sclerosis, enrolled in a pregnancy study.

CDR3 sequence (DNA): TGTGCCAGCAGTTTACTAGTACCGCGCACAGATACGCAGTATTTT. Translating gives CASSLLVPRTDTQYF. The rearrangement joins TRBV27 to TRBJ2-3; D remains unclear. The CDR3 spans 15 residues. CDR1 and CDR2 from the germline V gene are MNHEY and SMNVEV (reference sequence). Trimming cost V 2 bases and J 1 base, with 10 bases left between them.

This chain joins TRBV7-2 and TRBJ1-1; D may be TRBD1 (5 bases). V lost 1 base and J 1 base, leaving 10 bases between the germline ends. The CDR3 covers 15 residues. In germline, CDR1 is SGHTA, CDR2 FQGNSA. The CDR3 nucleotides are TGTGCCAGCAGCTTAGGTCCGGGGGGGAACACTGAAGCTTTCTTT. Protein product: CASSLGPGGNTEAFF.

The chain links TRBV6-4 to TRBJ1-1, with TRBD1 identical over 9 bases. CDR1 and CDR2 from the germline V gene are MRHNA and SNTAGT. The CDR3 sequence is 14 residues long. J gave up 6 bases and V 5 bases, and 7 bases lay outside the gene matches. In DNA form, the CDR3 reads TGTGCCAGCAGTTCTACAGGGGGCGCCGCTGAAGCTTTCTTT. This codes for CASSSTGGAAEAFF.

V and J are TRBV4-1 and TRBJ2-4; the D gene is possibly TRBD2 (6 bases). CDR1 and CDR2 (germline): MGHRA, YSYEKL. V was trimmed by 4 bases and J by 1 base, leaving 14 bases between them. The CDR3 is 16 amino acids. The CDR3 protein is CASSLTNRGAKNIQYF. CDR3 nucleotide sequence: TGCGCCAGCAGCCTCACCAACCGGGGGGCCAAAAACATTCAGTACTTC.

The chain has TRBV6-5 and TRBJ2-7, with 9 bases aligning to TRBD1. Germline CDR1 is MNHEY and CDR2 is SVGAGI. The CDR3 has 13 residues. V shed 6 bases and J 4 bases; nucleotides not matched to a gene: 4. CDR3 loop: CASSPGTGYEQYF. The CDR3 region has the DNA TGTGCCAGCAGCCCCGGGACAGGGTACGAGCAGTACTTC.

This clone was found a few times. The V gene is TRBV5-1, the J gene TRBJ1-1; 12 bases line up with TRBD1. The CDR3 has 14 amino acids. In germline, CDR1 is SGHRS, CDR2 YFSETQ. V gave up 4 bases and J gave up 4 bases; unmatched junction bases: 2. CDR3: CASSPGQGATEAFF. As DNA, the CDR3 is TGCGCCAGCAGCCCGGGACAGGGGGCCACTGAAGCTTTCTTT.

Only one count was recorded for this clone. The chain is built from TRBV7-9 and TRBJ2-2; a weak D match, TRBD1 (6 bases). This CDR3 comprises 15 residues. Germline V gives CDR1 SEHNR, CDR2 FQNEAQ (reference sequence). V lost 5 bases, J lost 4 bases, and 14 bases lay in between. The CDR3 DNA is TGTGCCAGCAGCGGACTCGGACAGACCACCGGGGAGCTGTTTTTT. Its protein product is CASSGLGQTTGELFF.

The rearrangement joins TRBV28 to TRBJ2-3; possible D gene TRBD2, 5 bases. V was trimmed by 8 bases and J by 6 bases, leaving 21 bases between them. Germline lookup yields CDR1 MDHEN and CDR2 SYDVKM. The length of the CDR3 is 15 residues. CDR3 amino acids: CASGRLGGLGDTQYF. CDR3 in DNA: TGTGCCAGCGGGCGGCTGGGTGGACTTGGGGATACGCAGTATTTT.

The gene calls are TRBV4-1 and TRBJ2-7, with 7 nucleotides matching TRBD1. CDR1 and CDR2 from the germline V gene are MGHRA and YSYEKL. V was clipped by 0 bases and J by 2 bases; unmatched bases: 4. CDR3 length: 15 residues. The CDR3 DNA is TGCGCCAGCAGCCAAGAAGGGGGCCTTACCTACGAGCAGTACTTC. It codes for CASSQEGGLTYEQYF.

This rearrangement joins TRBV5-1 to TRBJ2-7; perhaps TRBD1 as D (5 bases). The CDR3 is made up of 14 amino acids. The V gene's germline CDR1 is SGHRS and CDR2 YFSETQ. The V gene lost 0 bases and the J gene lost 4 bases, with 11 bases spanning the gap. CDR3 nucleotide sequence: TGCGCCAGCAGCTTGGCACCTACAGGTTACGAGCAGTACTTC. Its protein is CASSLAPTGYEQYF. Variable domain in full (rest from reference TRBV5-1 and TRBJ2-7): KAGVTQTPRYLIKTRGQQVTLSCSPISGHRSVSWYQQTPGQGLQFLFEYFSETQRNKGNFPGRFSGRQFSNSRSEMNVSTLELGDSALYLCASSLAPTGYEQYFGPGTRLTVT.

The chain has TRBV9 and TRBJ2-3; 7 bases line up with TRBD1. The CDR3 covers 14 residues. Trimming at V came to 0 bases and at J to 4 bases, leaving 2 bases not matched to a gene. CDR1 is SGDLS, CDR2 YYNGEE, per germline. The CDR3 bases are TGTGCCAGCAGCGTAGGACAGGGCGCAGATACGCAGTATTTT. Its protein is CASSVGQGADTQYF.

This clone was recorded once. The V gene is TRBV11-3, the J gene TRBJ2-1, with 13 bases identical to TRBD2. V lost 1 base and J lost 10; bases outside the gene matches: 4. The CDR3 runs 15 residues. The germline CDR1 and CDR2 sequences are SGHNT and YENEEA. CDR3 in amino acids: CASSLGLAGGREQFF. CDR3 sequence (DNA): TGTGCCAGCAGCTTAGGACTAGCGGGAGGTCGGGAGCAGTTCTTC.

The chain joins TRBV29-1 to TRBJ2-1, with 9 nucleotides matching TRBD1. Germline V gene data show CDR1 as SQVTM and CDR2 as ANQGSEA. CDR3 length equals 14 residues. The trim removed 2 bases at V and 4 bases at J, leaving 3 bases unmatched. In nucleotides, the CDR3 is TGCAGCGTTGAAACAGGGGGCGCGTACAATGAGCAGTTCTTC. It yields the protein CSVETGGAYNEQFF.

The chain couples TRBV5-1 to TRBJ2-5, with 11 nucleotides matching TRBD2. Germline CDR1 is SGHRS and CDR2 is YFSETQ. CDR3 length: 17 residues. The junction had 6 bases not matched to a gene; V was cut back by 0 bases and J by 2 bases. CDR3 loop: CASSLEISGRAQETQYF. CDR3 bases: TGCGCCAGCAGCTTGGAGATTAGCGGGAGGGCACAAGAGACCCAGTACTTC.